This T cell receptor beta chain was recovered during a study of radiotherapy plus CTLA-4 blockade in lung cancer. As for the study in general: Among patients, approximately 19% showed objective responses, and roughly 30% had disease control. General study results and limits: Some TCR clones had been derived from tumors. These clones expanded in peripheral blood after radiotherapy plus ipilimumab.

On this clone: The antigen is not known.

Libraries were prepared by immunoSEQ multiplex PCR; TCRdb keeps only in-frame clonotypes and omits some of them. The sample records some 110,000 clones, about four fifths being singletons. V lost 4 bases and J lost 6; bases outside the gene matches: 14. The CDR3 totals 16 residues. Germline V lookup: CDR1 MDHEN, CDR2 SYDVKM. Specimen: peripheral blood, collected from a patient treated with radiotherapy plus ipilimumab. The receptor was derived from a human donor with non-small cell lung cancer who had a partial response to radiotherapy plus ipilimumab. The V call is TRBV28, the J call TRBJ1-1; the match to TRBD1 covers 7 bases. CDR3 nucleotides: TGTGCCAGCAGTTCCCTATCCTTAGACAGGGAAGCTGAAGCTTTCTTT. This sequence encodes CASSSLSLDREAEAFF.